Included here is one TCR beta chain sequence, with context. Its antigen is still unknown. The authors incorporated unique molecular identifiers into the TCR beta cDNA libraries. TCRdb recomputed calls from the PCR reads with MiXCR, one row per CDR3 protein. Found here are over 150,000 distinct CDR3 sequences, approximately 30% of them singletons; the top ten hold approximately 1.4%. The sample originates from a study of post-analysis software for immune sequencing data. CDR1 LNHDA and CDR2 SQIVND come from the germline V gene (reference sequence). The CDR3 extends over 15 amino acids. J gave up 10 bases and V 0 bases, and 7 bases lay outside the gene matches. Study-wide results and limits: Under F measure analysis, samples from one preparation batch co-clustered strongly. TRBV5-6, TRBV5-1 and TRBV20-1 were among a few TRBV segments more frequent in patients than controls. Normalized Chao1 diversity in multiple sclerosis patients fell significantly below that of controls.

The chain is built from TRBV19 and TRBJ2-1; 9 bases agree with TRBD1. The sample comprised blood. The clonotype was recovered from a girl under 18 with multiple sclerosis. The CDR3: CASSIDVGQGREQFF. The CDR3 bases are TGTGCCAGTAGTATAGACGTAGGACAGGGGAGAGAGCAGTTCTTC.